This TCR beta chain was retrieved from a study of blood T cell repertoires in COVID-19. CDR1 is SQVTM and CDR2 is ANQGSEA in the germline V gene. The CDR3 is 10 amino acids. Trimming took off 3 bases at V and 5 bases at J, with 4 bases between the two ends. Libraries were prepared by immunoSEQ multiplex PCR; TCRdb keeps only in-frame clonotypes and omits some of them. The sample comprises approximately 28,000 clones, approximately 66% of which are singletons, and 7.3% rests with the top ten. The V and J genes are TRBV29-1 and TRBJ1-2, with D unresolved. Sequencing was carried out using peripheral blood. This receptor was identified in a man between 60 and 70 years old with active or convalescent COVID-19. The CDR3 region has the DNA TGCAGCGTTGACGGGTATGGCTACACCTTC. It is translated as CSVDGYGYTF. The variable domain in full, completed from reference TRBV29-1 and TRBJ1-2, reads SAVISQKPSRDICQRGTSLTIQCQVDSQVTMMFWYRQQPGQSLTLIATANQGSEATYESGFVIDKFPISRPNLTFSTLTVSNMSPEDSSIYLCSVDGYGYTFGSGTRLTVV.